This T cell receptor (beta chain) was obtained from a study of blood T cell repertoires in COVID-19. Looking at the study overall: Collection of acute and convalescent COVID-19 samples took place in the United States, Italy and Spain. Sources were T cells, B-cell-depleted T cells, or PBMCs; the material itself was cDNA or gDNA.

Per the study methods: Reference gene primer amplification in the assay estimated nucleated cell counts. Produced via immunoSEQ multiplex PCR; TCRdb's table is partial and in-frame only. The DNA gave D and trimming, while V, J and clone size come from that table. The repertoire holds some 360,000 clones, about nine tenths seen once, with approximately 1% in the top ten. This CDR3 is 14 amino acids long. CDR1 and CDR2 (germline): SGHVS, FQNEAQ. Trimming stripped 5 bases from V and 2 bases from J, with 9 bases between. Assignment of participants to cohorts was predicated upon participant-reported clinical history.

The V gene is TRBV7-8, the J gene TRBJ2-2; possibly TRBD1 for D (5 bases). What was sequenced was PBMCs or T cells enriched from blood (not recorded which). The sequence was obtained from a woman aged 25 to 39 who had been exposed to COVID-19. The CDR3 sequence is CASSRDRNTGELFF. CDR3 sequence (DNA): TGTGCCAGCAGCCGAGACAGAAACACCGGGGAGCTGTTTTTT. Variable domain in full (rest from reference TRBV7-8 and TRBJ2-2): GAGVSQSPRYKVAKRGQDVALRCDPISGHVSLFWYQQALGQGPEFLTYFQNEAQLDKSGLPSDRFFAERPEGSVSTLKIQRTQQEDSAVYLCASSRDRNTGELFFGEGSRLTVL.